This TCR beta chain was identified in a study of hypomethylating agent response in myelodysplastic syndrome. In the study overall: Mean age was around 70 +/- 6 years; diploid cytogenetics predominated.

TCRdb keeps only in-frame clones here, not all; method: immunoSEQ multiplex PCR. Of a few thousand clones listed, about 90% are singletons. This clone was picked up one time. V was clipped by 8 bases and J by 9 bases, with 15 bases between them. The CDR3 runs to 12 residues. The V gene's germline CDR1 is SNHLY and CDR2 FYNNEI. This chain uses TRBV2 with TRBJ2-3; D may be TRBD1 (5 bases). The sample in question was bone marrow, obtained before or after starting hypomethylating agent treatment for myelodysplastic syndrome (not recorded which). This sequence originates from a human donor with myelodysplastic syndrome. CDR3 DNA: TGTGCCAGCGATGGAGACGGACACACGCAGTATTTT. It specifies CASDGDGHTQYF.